This TCR beta chain was identified during a study of blood T cell repertoires in COVID-19. Whole-study context: The United States, Italy and Spain provided the acute and convalescent COVID-19 samples. Sources were T cells, B-cell-depleted T cells, or PBMCs; the material itself was cDNA or gDNA.

The CDR3 is 13 amino acids. Germline values: CDR1 SNHLY, CDR2 FYNNEI. V lost 7 bases, J lost 5 bases, and 6 bases stayed unmatched. Per the original data handling: How many nucleated cells were present was estimated from reference gene primer amplification. Profiling relied on immunoSEQ multiplex PCR, and the TCRdb table lists in-frame clones only, not all of them. The V and J calls and clone size are taken from that table; D and trimming were inferred from the DNA. Here the sample spans roughly 440,000 clones, about 91% being singletons. V is TRBV2 and J is TRBJ2-3; 7 nucleotides match TRBD1. The clonotype originates from a woman aged 45-60 years with COVID-19, enrolled during active disease. The sequencing sample was made of peripheral blood. The CDR3 reads CASTADREDTQYF. The CDR3 DNA reads as TGTGCCAGCACCGCCGACAGGGAAGATACGCAGTATTTT.